This T cell receptor (beta chain) is drawn from a study of T cell responses to AZD1222 COVID-19 vaccine. Trimming at V came to 3 bases and at J to 8 bases, leaving 6 bases not matched to a gene. The CDR3 totals 16 residues. CDR1 KGHSH and CDR2 LQKENI come from the germline V gene. Assay used: immunoSEQ multiplex PCR; TCRdb lists only in-frame clones, some missing. The sample records 130,000 or so clones, around 84% being singletons. The source of this sequence is an adult in good health. Sequences were derived from peripheral blood, sampled on day 0 of AZD1222 vaccination. The rearrangement uses TRBV18 and TRBJ1-6; the match to TRBD1 covers 11 bases. Here the CDR3 reads CASSPNGQGADSPLHF. The CDR3 bases are TGTGCCAGCTCACCGAACGGACAGGGGGCTGATTCACCCCTCCACTTT.